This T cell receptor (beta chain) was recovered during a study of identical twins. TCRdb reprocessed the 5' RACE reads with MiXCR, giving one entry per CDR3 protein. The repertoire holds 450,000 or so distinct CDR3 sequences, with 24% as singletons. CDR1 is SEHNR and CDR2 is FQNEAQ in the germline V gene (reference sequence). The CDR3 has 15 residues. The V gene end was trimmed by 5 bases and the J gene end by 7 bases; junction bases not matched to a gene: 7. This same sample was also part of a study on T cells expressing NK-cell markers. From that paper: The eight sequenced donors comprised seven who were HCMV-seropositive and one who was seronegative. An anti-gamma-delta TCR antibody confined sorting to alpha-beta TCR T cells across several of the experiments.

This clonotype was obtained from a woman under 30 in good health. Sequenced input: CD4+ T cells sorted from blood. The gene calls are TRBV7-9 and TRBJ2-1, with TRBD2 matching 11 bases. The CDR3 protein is CASSTGLAEINEQFF. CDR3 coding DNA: TGTGCCAGCAGCACGGGACTAGCGGAGATAAATGAGCAGTTCTTC. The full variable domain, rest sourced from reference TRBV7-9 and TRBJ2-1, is DTGVSQNPRHKITKRGQNVTFRCDPISEHNRLYWYRQTLGQGPEFLTYFQNEAQLEKSRLLSDRFSAERPKGSFSTLEIQRTEQGDSAMYLCASSTGLAEINEQFFGPGTRLTVL.